This TCR beta chain is drawn from a study of T cell repertoires in cytomegalovirus infection. Across the study: Used in the study were CMV epitopes, some recently identified and HLA-C-restricted, others well-studied and HLA-B-restricted. It can be stated that public TCR beta signatures indicated CMV infection as well as a matching HLA type.

Points from the study as a whole: The cumulative frequency of public TCR beta families distinguished individuals who carried CMV together with the relevant HLA.

Comments on this clonotype: Its specificity is unknown.

The CDR3 has 17 amino acids. The V and J ends lost 0 bases and 0 bases respectively, with 15 bases between them. The germline gives CDR1 MNHEY, CDR2 SVGAGI. TCRdb re-derived calls from the reads in MiXCR, one entry per CDR3 protein. The profile shows about 220,000 distinct CDR3 sequences, 35% to 45% of them singletons. Here the sequenced sample was CD8+ T cells from cultured PBMCs, taken from culture after CMV antigen stimulation. The chain combines TRBV6-5 with TRBJ2-7, with D possibly matching TRBD1 (5 bases). This TCR was sampled from a human donor in good health (CMV status not recorded). Some clones in this sample may be carry-over from other donors' samples. CDR3 in DNA: TGTGCCAGCAGTTACTCGGGCTCAGGGCCCTTCTCCTACGAGCAGTACTTC. Its protein product is CASSYSGSGPFSYEQYF.